The 10 T cell receptor beta chains presented below share a single source sample, sequenced in a study of tumor-infiltrating lymphocytes in primary liver carcinoma. Synthesis of TCR beta cDNA was carried out from approximately 500 ng total RNA with a constant-region primer. Libraries for TCR beta were built through three nested multiplex PCR rounds, which together made up a slightly modified ARM-PCR procedure. Amplification in the first two PCR rounds was performed using TRBV1-TRBV30 forward primers and a C-beta reverse primer for 10 cycles each. From the multiplex PCR reads, TCRdb called clonotypes with MiXCR, one entry per CDR3 protein. This sample has 75,000 or so distinct CDR3 sequences, with 55% to 75% found just once. The study co-extracted DNA and RNA from around 20-30 mg of unsorted bulk tissue. Source material: liver tumor tissue from sampling region 4. Subset here: tumor region T4, right-lateral pole. Every receptor here comes from a middle-aged man with primary liver carcinoma and hepatitis B virus infection.

Of note for this clonotype: Compared with germline, one end of the junction differs, possibly owing to a read error. The rearrangement links TRBV11-2 to TRBJ2-3; D gene ambiguous. The DNA end is a closer match to TRBJ1-5, so the J assignment may be wrong. CDR3 length: 14 residues. CDR1 and CDR2 from the germline V gene are SGHAT and FQNNGV. The CDR3 here is CASRFGFPPDTQHF. In nucleotides, the CDR3 is TGCGCCAGCAGATTTGGGTTCCCTCCAGATACGCAGCATTTT.

Note on this clonotype: No conserved phenylalanine or tryptophan ends this CDR3, so it is likely a read error. The genes are TRBV4-1 and TRBJ1-2; no clear D gene. Germline V CDR1 and CDR2: MGHRA, YSYEKL. The CDR3 spans 18 residues. As DNA, the CDR3 is TGCGCCAGTAGCCAAGATTGGATCCGGGTCACCACTAACTATGGCTACACCCTC. It codes for CASSQDWIRVTTNYGYTL.

Points on this clonotype: A read error may produce the germline difference seen at one junction end. The genes are TRBV24-1 and TRBJ2-5, with D perhaps matching TRBD2 (6 bases). The germline V gene has CDR1 KGHDR and CDR2 SFDVKD. The CDR3 contains 16 residues. Here the CDR3 DNA reads TGTGCCACTAGTGATTTGCGAGGTAGCGGACAAGAGACCCAGTGCTTC. It is translated as CATSDLRGSGQETQCF.

This clonotype was seen many times. V gene TRBV5-4 combines with J gene TRBJ2-2; 9 bases are shared with TRBD2. Trimming at V came to 2 bases and at J to 5 bases, leaving 1 base not matched to a gene. The CDR3 spans 14 residues. Looked up from germline, CDR1 is SGHNT and CDR2 is YYREEE (reference sequence). The CDR3 region is CASSLTSGTGELFF. The CDR3 nucleotides read TGTGCCAGCAGCTTAACTAGCGGGACCGGGGAGCTGTTTTTT. Full variable domain (outside the CDR3, taken from reference TRBV5-4 and TRBJ2-2): ETGVTQSPTHLIKTRGQQVTLRCSSQSGHNTVSWYQQALGQGPQFIFQYYREEENGRGNFPPRFSGLQFPNYSSELNVNALELDDSALYLCASSLTSGTGELFFGEGSRLTVL.

As regards this clonotype: One end of the junction fails to match germline, which may point to a read error. V gene TRBV6-6 combines with J gene TRBJ1-2, with a possible D match to TRBD1 (5 bases). CDR3 length: 15 residues. The V gene's germline CDR1 is MNHNY and CDR2 SVGAGI (reference sequence). The chain's CDR3 is CAISSTGTGGLGYTF. In nucleotides, the CDR3 is TGTGCCATCAGTTCGACCGGGACTGGGGGTCTCGGCTACACCTTC.

This clonotype was recorded at least ten times. V is TRBV2 and J is TRBJ2-1, with a possible D match to TRBD2 (6 bases). CDR3 size: 14 residues. CDR1 is SNHLY, CDR2 FYNNEI, per germline. V was pared by 5 bases and J by 2 bases, with 10 bases between. The CDR3 loop reads CASSPSETYNEQFF. CDR3 in DNA: TGTGCCAGCAGTCCTAGCGAGACCTACAATGAGCAGTTCTTC.

About this clonotype itself: With a much larger clone just one base away, this may be a read error. V is TRBV18 and J is TRBJ1-1; the D gene is possibly TRBD1 (5 bases). Germline V gives CDR1 KGHSH, CDR2 LQKENI. The CDR3 extends over 13 amino acids. CDR3 loop: CASSDSVNTEGFF. The CDR3 bases are TGTGCCAGTTCCGACAGCGTGAACACTGAAGGTTTCTTT.

The V gene is TRBV7-8, the J gene TRBJ1-2; 8 bases align to TRBD1. V lost 4 bases and J lost 3; bases outside the gene matches: 7. Germline CDR1 and CDR2: SGHVS and FQNEAQ. This CDR3 has 15 amino acids. The CDR3 nucleotides are TGTGCCAGCAGCTGTCGGACAGGGAACTACTATGGCTACACCTTC. Translating gives CASSCRTGNYYGYTF. Complete variable domain (other parts from reference TRBV7-8 and TRBJ1-2): GAGVSQSPRYKVAKRGQDVALRCDPISGHVSLFWYQQALGQGPEFLTYFQNEAQLDKSGLPSDRFFAERPEGSVSTLKIQRTQQEDSAVYLCASSCRTGNYYGYTFGSGTRLTVV.

V usage is TRBV7-3 and J usage is TRBJ2-7, with D perhaps matching TRBD1 (6 bases). There are 13 residues in the CDR3. Germline lookup yields CDR1 SGHTA and CDR2 FQGTGA. V dropped 8 bases and J dropped 5 bases, with 16 bases sitting between them. CDR3 protein: CASGTGYLNEQYF. DNA for the CDR3: TGTGCCAGCGGCACAGGGTATCTTAACGAGCAGTACTTC.

This clonotype was seen at least ten times. The chain combines TRBV5-1 with TRBJ1-2, with TRBD1 matching 7 bases. The germline V gene has CDR1 SGHRS and CDR2 YFSETQ. The CDR3 contains 15 residues. The V segment lost 1 base and the J segment 3 bases; nucleotides outside the gene matches: 6. CDR3 amino acids: CASSLQHTGDYGYTF. DNA for the CDR3: TGCGCCAGCAGCTTGCAACACACAGGGGACTATGGCTACACCTTC.